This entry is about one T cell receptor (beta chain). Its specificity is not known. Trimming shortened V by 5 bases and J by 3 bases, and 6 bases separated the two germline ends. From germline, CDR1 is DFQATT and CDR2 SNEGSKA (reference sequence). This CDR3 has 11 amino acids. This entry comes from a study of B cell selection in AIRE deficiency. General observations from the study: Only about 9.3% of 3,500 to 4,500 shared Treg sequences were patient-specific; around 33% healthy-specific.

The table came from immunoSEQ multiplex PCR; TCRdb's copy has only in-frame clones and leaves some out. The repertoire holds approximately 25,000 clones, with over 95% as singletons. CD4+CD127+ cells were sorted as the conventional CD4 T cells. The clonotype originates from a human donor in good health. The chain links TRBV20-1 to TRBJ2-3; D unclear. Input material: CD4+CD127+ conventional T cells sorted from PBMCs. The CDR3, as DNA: TGCAGTGCTGAGATTACAGATACGCAGTATTTT. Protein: CSAEITDTQYF.